This TCR beta chain was identified during a study of T cell repertoires in cytomegalovirus infection. Looking at the study overall: Public TCR beta signatures provided an indication of both CMV infection and a matching HLA type.

MiXCR was run by TCRdb on the reads, yielding one entry per CDR3 protein. The sample contains some 300,000 distinct CDR3 sequences, roughly a sixth of which appear only once. This clonotype has just a few counts. The germline V gene has CDR1 MNHEY and CDR2 SMNVEV (reference sequence). The CDR3 contains 17 residues. Trimming took 5 bases from V and 10 from J, leaving 24 bases between them. The J gene is TRBJ1-6, the V gene TRBV27; D is unclear. The sample comprised PBMCs. This receptor was obtained from a human donor in good health (CMV status not recorded). Some clones in this sample may be carry-over from other donors' samples. The CDR3 DNA is TGTGCCAGCAGTCCGCGGGAGGGTGCCCCTTGGAGGTCACCCCTCCACTTT. It encodes CASSPREGAPWRSPLHF.